This T cell receptor (beta chain) was retrieved from a study of post-analysis software for immune sequencing data (dated by TCRdb to the mid-2010s). Background for the entire study: Recorded disease courses included relapsing-remitting, secondary progressive and progressive-relapsing multiple sclerosis, with some patients lacking subtype annotation. A subset of samples was prepared in parallel using single-end sample barcoding, then pooled and co-amplified after Illumina adapter ligation. The patient repertoires were compared against approximately twelve previously published healthy control repertoires obtained from donors aged about 6 to 27 years.

To demonstrate the VDJtools post-analysis software, the study profiled TCR beta repertoires from the peripheral blood of about a dozen young patients with multiple sclerosis. Multiple sclerosis patients were children and adolescents aged about 6 to 15 years. Its CDR3 holds 12 amino acids, cysteine through phenylalanine. CDR3 DNA is the only sequence kept; it has 36 bases, read in frame from the first base. V was cut back by 6 bases and J by 9 bases, leaving a gap of 12 bases between them. Overall study results and their limits: The multiple sclerosis patient group was slightly younger than the control group. Four to six TRBV segments, including TRBV5-6, TRBV5-1 and TRBV20-1, were significantly more frequent in patients than controls. Compared with controls, multiple sclerosis patients had significantly lower normalized Chao1 diversity, a finding suggesting substantial peripheral T-cell clonal expansion. Direct clustering with F measure revealed strong co-clustering of samples prepared in the same batch, which led to a batch-effect correction.

Libraries came from PCR. The sequencer listed for this sample is Illumina HiSeq 2500. To reduce PCR and sequencing biases, unique molecular identifiers were incorporated into the TCR beta cDNA libraries. Roughly 0.5 million cDNA molecules were obtained per 1 to 10 million input T cells, so each molecule approximated one T cell. Patient libraries were prepared and sequenced with the same protocol used for the earlier healthy control dataset. Within a given batch, samples were prepared together, multiplexed and sequenced on the same HiSeq lane. Processing in the source paper ran as follows. Raw barcoded reads were processed with MIGEC, and single-read molecular identifier groups were discarded before consensus assembly and CDR3 extraction. VDJtools was used for post-analysis of the clonotype tables, with diversity normalized by down-sampling every dataset to the smallest sample size. Repertoire overlap clustering matched CDR3 amino acid but not nucleotide sequences to correct batch-related cross-sample contamination. TCRdb ran its own pipeline on the public reads, namely fastp trimming at Q25 and MiXCR clone calling, and kept in-frame beta chains. Rows are unified per CDR3 protein, each entry keeping the most common DNA and genes. It is TCRdb's table, rather than the study itself, that gives the V and J calls and clone size. The sample table lists more than 450,000 distinct CDR3 sequences, roughly 34% of them with a count of one. The ten largest account for approximately 5.4% of the sample.

Of note for this clonotype: The antigen it binds to is not known. Base qualities are missing; no much larger clone stands one base away.

The rearrangement joined TRBV12-3 or TRBV12-4 to TRBJ1-5; no D segment can be confidently identified. The sample consisted of blood. This clonotype was sampled from a girl aged 2 to 17 with multiple sclerosis. The CDR3 corresponds to CASRPGGAPQHF. In nucleotides, the sequence is TGTGCCAGCAGGCCGGGTGGTGCGCCCCAGCATTTT.